The rows below give T cell receptor beta chains drawn from one sample of a study of blood T cell repertoires in COVID-19. Sequencing used immunoSEQ multiplex PCR; TCRdb keeps in-frame clones, though not all of them. Of more than 95,000 clones in the sample, about 90% were seen once. The material sequenced was peripheral blood. The receptors come from a human donor in a cohort sampled during active COVID-19. CDR3s include the opening cysteine and the closing phenylalanine or tryptophan. D genes are given only for firm matches. Size values are once, few and many counts, or a class for expanded clones, and some rows have none.

clone_size j_call d_call v_call cdr3_aa cdr3_nt
. TRBJ1-1 . TRBV6-1 CASSEAGGGNTEAFF TGTGCCAGCAGTGAAGCGGGGGGGGGTAACACTGAAGCTTTCTTT
once TRBJ2-1 TRBD2 TRBV6-5 CVSASGAGREQFF TGTGTGAGCGCTAGCGGGGCTGGGCGTGAGCAGTTCTTC
. TRBJ2-7 . TRBV6-1 CASSEDPRGLYEQYF TGTGCCAGCAGTGAAGATCCCCGGGGACTGTACGAGCAGTACTTC
. TRBJ2-3 . TRBV7-2 CASSFGGSTDTQYF TGTGCCAGCAGCTTTGGCGGGAGCACAGATACGCAGTATTTT
few TRBJ2-7 TRBD2 TRBV7-2 CASRRLALGYEQYF TGTGCCAGCAGGCGACTAGCCCTAGGATACGAGCAGTACTTC
. TRBJ2-3 TRBD2 TRBV30 CAQSGGWADTQYF TGTGCTCAATCCGGGGGGTGGGCAGATACGCAGTATTTT
. TRBJ2-1 TRBD2 TRBV5-5 CASSPVRENEQFF TGTGCCAGCAGCCCTGTGCGGGAGAATGAGCAGTTCTTC
. TRBJ1-5 . TRBV5-6 CASSVDRQPQHF TGTGCCAGCAGCGTCGACAGACAGCCCCAGCATTTT
. TRBJ2-7 TRBD1 TRBV9 CASSIGTGTYEQYF TGTGCCAGCAGCATAGGGACAGGAACCTACGAGCAGTACTTC
few TRBJ2-2 . TRBV7-9 CASPEKTGSNTGELFF TGTGCCAGCCCGGAAAAAACAGGATCGAACACCGGGGAGCTGTTTTTT
. TRBJ1-1 TRBD1 TRBV18 CASSSTLTTGDTEAFF TGTGCCAGCTCCTCGACTCTCACTACAGGGGACACTGAAGCTTTCTTT
. TRBJ2-7 . TRBV28 CASSLDRNRIRYEQYF TGTGCCAGCAGTTTAGATCGAAACAGGATCCGTTACGAGCAGTACTTC
. TRBJ2-3 TRBD1 TRBV3-1/TRBV3-2 CASSQAPGTGGSDTQYF TGTGCCAGCAGCCAAGCGCCCGGGACAGGGGGCTCAGATACGCAGTATTTT
. TRBJ2-7 TRBD2 TRBV3-1/TRBV3-2 CASSLAGVSYEQYF TGTGCCAGCAGCCTAGCGGGGGTCTCCTACGAGCAGTACTTC
. TRBJ1-1 . TRBV30 CAWSIDPRGAFF TGTGCCTGGAGTATCGACCCACGGGGAGCTTTCTTT
. TRBJ2-1 . TRBV19 CASSSLGGRGEFF TGTGCCAGTTCGAGCCTTGGAGGCCGTGGGGAGTTCTTC
. TRBJ1-1 . TRBV6-2/TRBV6-3 CASSILMNTEAFF TGTGCCAGCAGTATCCTTATGAACACTGAAGCTTTCTTT
. TRBJ2-1 . TRBV5-6 CASSPVQGNEQFF TGTGCCAGCAGCCCGGTGCAGGGGAATGAGCAGTTCTTC
once TRBJ2-5 . TRBV11-2 CASSRGTKETQYF TGTGCCAGCAGCCGAGGGACAAAAGAGACCCAGTACTTC
. TRBJ2-1 . TRBV30 CAWSVSYESTGNEQFF TGTGCCTGGAGTGTGAGTTACGAGAGCACGGGGAATGAGCAGTTCTTC
few TRBJ2-5 TRBD1 TRBV19 CASSGPTGGETQYF TGTGCCAGTAGTGGGCCGACAGGGGGAGAGACCCAGTACTTC
. TRBJ2-1 . TRBV29-1 CSVGGSTYNEQFF TGCAGCGTTGGAGGGAGTACTTACAATGAGCAGTTCTTC
few TRBJ2-3 . TRBV5-4 CASSLGPSDTDTQYF TGTGCCAGCAGCTTGGGGCCTAGCGATACAGATACGCAGTATTTT
. TRBJ1-1 . TRBV6-5 CASSPGVGVTEAFF TGTGCCAGCAGTCCGGGGGTCGGGGTCACTGAAGCTTTCTTT
. TRBJ2-5 TRBD2 TRBV3-1/TRBV3-2 CASSPTSGSETQYF TGTGCCAGCAGCCCGACTAGCGGGTCAGAGACCCAGTACTTC
. TRBJ2-7 TRBD1 TRBV7-9 CASSSDRAVYEQYF TGTGCCAGCAGCTCGGACAGGGCGGTCTACGAGCAGTACTTC
. TRBJ1-2 . TRBV9 CASSVGRGYGYTF TGTGCCAGCAGCGTAGGACGGGGGTATGGCTACACCTTC
. TRBJ1-5 . TRBV19 CASSPQGKGLPQHF TGTGCCAGTAGTCCCCAGGGAAAAGGTCTGCCCCAGCATTTT
. TRBJ1-4 . TRBV27 CASSPHLRPSRNEKLFF TGTGCCAGCAGTCCCCATCTAAGACCCTCGCGGAATGAAAAACTGTTTTTT
. TRBJ1-2 . TRBV28 CASSGGSLLPGYTF TGTGCCAGCAGTGGCGGGTCTTTACTCCCTGGCTACACCTTC
. TRBJ1-2 . TRBV28 CASSFAAGLGYGYTF TGTGCCAGCAGTTTTGCCGCAGGGTTGGGCTATGGCTACACCTTC
few TRBJ1-5 TRBD1 TRBV27 CASSPLDRDLQPQHF TGTGCCAGCAGCCCCCTCGACAGGGACCTACAGCCCCAGCATTTT
. TRBJ2-7 . TRBV19 CASGGNPYEQYF TGTGCCAGTGGGGGCAACCCCTACGAGCAGTACTTC
. TRBJ2-3 TRBD2 TRBV9 CASSVGTSSDTQYF TGTGCCAGCAGCGTAGGGACTAGTTCCGATACGCAGTATTTT
. TRBJ1-2 . TRBV3-1/TRBV3-2 CASSQVSGVYGYTF TGTGCCAGCAGCCAAGTGTCAGGGGTGTATGGCTACACCTTC
once TRBJ2-5 TRBD1 TRBV9 CASSPTGWQETQYF TGTGCCAGCAGCCCGACAGGGTGGCAAGAGACCCAGTACTTC
. TRBJ2-1 . TRBV9 CASSVGTDEQFF TGTGCCAGCAGCGTAGGGACAGATGAGCAGTTCTTC
. TRBJ1-2 . TRBV3-1/TRBV3-2 CASSQDPSGVFGYTF TGTGCCAGCAGCCAAGATCCGTCAGGGGTGTTTGGCTACACCTTC
. TRBJ2-5 . TRBV7-9 CASSSSHQETQYF TGTGCCAGCAGCTCGAGCCATCAAGAGACCCAGTACTTC
few TRBJ2-2 TRBD1 TRBV6-1 CASSDVGDSGELFF TGTGCCAGCAGTGACGTTGGGGACAGCGGGGAGCTGTTTTTT
. TRBJ2-7 . TRBV5-5 CASSDSWEQYF TGTGCCAGCAGCGACAGCTGGGAGCAGTACTTC
. TRBJ2-5 TRBD1 TRBV3-1/TRBV3-2 CASSQDNPGGVAETQYF TGTGCCAGCAGCCAAGACAACCCAGGGGGCGTTGCCGAGACCCAGTACTTC
. TRBJ1-6 TRBD1 TRBV4-1 CASSNEDRPYNSPLHF TGCGCCAGCAGCAACGAGGACAGGCCGTATAATTCACCCCTCCACTTT
. TRBJ2-3 . TRBV7-6 CASSSGGTGGDTQYF TGTGCCAGCAGCTCCGGGGGGACAGGCGGAGATACGCAGTATTTT
. TRBJ2-5 . TRBV3-1/TRBV3-2 CASSQGTETWDQYF TGTGCCAGCAGCCAAGGGACAGAGACCTGGGACCAGTACTTC